What follows are 10 T cell receptor beta chains derived from one specimen sequenced in a study of beta chain features in type 1 diabetes. The isolated RNA, all of it, was reverse transcribed, so expressed TCRB transcripts were what got sequenced. Profiling relied on immunoSEQ multiplex PCR, and the TCRdb table lists in-frame clones only, not all of them. The sample lists more than 300,000 clones, more than 13% occurring once. Sequenced sample: naive CD4+ T cells from blood. All receptors derive from a woman aged 18-35 years in good health.

This clone has more than one count but fewer than ten. V usage is TRBV4-1 and J usage is TRBJ2-7; TRBD1 matches at 10 bases. Losses at the gene ends were 1 base for V and 4 bases for J; bases not matched to a gene: 10. The CDR3 extends over 17 amino acids. Germline V gene sequence: CDR1 MGHRA, CDR2 YSYEKL. This CDR3 reads CASSQGGYRDRGYEQYF. The CDR3 DNA is TGCGCCAGCAGCCAAGGGGGCTACCGGGACAGGGGATACGAGCAGTACTTC.

The chain combines TRBV5-4 with TRBJ2-7; 11 bases are a match to TRBD2. Germline V lookup: CDR1 SGHNT, CDR2 YYREEE (reference sequence). Trimming removed 9 bases from V and 3 bases from J; junction bases left unmatched: 8. The CDR3 is 14 residues long. CDR3 residues: CAIHGTSGIYEQYF. The CDR3 nucleotides read TGTGCCATTCATGGGACTAGCGGAATCTACGAGCAGTACTTC. Combining the CDR3 with reference TRBV5-4 and TRBJ2-7 gives the whole variable domain ETGVTQSPTHLIKTRGQQVTLRCSSQSGHNTVSWYQQALGQGPQFIFQYYREEENGRGNFPPRFSGLQFPNYSSELNVNALELDDSALYLCAIHGTSGIYEQYFGPGTRLTVT.

The table lists this clone with a few counts. This chain uses TRBV28 with TRBJ2-7; no reliable D call. The V gene lost 0 bases and the J gene lost 2 bases, with 8 bases spanning the gap. The CDR3 totals 14 residues. The V gene's germline CDR1 is MDHEN and CDR2 SYDVKM. The CDR3 sequence is CASSLWPRTYEQYF. The DNA of the CDR3 is TGTGCCAGCAGTTTATGGCCGAGGACCTACGAGCAGTACTTC.

This clone was observed a few times. V and J are TRBV5-6 and TRBJ2-1; 14 positions agree with TRBD2. This CDR3 region has 14 residues. The germline CDR1 and CDR2 sequences are SGHDT and YYEEEE. After removal of 3 bases from V and 9 bases from J, the junction contained 2 bases not matched to a gene. In DNA form, the CDR3 reads TGTGCCAGCAGCTGGACTAGCGGGAGGCTTGAGCAGTTCTTC. It specifies CASSWTSGRLEQFF. Looking up the rest from reference TRBV5-6 and TRBJ2-1 gives the full variable domain: DAGVTQSPTHLIKTRGQQVTLRCSPKSGHDTVSWYQQALGQGPQFIFQYYEEEERQRGNFPDRFSGHQFPNYSSELNVNALLLGDSALYLCASSWTSGRLEQFFGPGTRLTVL.

This clone was found a few times. This chain links TRBV27 with TRBJ2-3; no clear D. Between the trimmed V and J ends, which lost 2 bases and 0 bases, there was a span of 6 bases. Germline-derived CDR1 and CDR2 are MNHEY and SMNVEV (reference sequence). CDR3 length: 14 amino acids. Here the CDR3 DNA reads TGTGCCAGCAGTTTAAGCGAGAGCACAGATACGCAGTATTTT. Amino acids: CASSLSESTDTQYF.

This clone was seen more than once but under ten times. This rearrangement joins TRBV7-9 to TRBJ2-7, with a tentative D call TRBD1 (6 bases). Trimming shortened V by 4 bases and J by 4 bases, and 14 bases separated the two germline ends. This CDR3 is 14 amino acids long. Germline-derived CDR1 and CDR2 are SEHNR and FQNEAQ (reference sequence). The CDR3 spells CASSYGTLTYEQYF. Here the CDR3 DNA reads TGTGCCAGCAGCTACGGGACACTGACTTACGAGCAGTACTTC.

The CDR3 spells CASSLPDRANYGYTF. For the CDR3, the DNA is TGTGCCAGCAGTTTACCCGACAGGGCTAACTATGGCTACACCTTC. The V and J genes are TRBV28 and TRBJ1-2; 7 nucleotides agree with TRBD1. With V trimmed by 2 bases and J by 0 bases, 3 bases remained unmatched. The CDR3 runs 15 residues. CDR1 and CDR2 from the germline V gene are MDHEN and SYDVKM.

In its sample, this clone was seen a few times. This chain uses TRBV7-2 with TRBJ2-7, with TRBD1 as a possible D gene (7 bases). Trimming removed 5 bases at V and 3 bases at J, with 17 bases between. The CDR3 spans 15 residues. Germline-derived CDR1 and CDR2 are SGHTA and FQGNSA. The CDR3 DNA reads as TGTGCCAGCAGCCGGGACAGAGGGGAGGACTACGAGCAGTACTTC. Amino acids: CASSRDRGEDYEQYF.

The table lists this clone with a few counts. The sample carries other DNA sequences with the same CDR3. The chain combines TRBV27 with TRBJ2-7, with D unclear. Germline-derived CDR1 and CDR2 are MNHEY and SMNVEV (reference sequence). Trimming removed 4 bases at V and 4 bases at J, with 5 bases between. This CDR3 contains 11 residues. The chain's CDR3 is CASSSRYEQYF. As DNA, the CDR3 is TGTGCCAGCAGTTCCCGTTACGAGCAGTACTTC.

This clone was observed a few times. The CDR3 DNA follows: TGTGCCAGCAGCCCTACCCGGGACTTGAGCTCCTACGAGCAGTACTTC. It yields the protein CASSPTRDLSSYEQYF. V usage is TRBV27 and J usage is TRBJ2-7; maybe TRBD2 (6 bases). The germline V and J ends were trimmed by 6 bases and 0 bases, with 18 bases remaining between them. CDR3 length: 16 amino acids. Germline V gene sequence: CDR1 MNHEY, CDR2 SMNVEV (reference sequence).